These T cell receptor beta chains were read from a single sample in a study of blood T cell repertoires in COVID-19. Profiling relied on immunoSEQ multiplex PCR, and the TCRdb table lists in-frame clones only, not all of them. The sample lists tens of thousands of clones, about four fifths occurring once. Sequencing was performed on peripheral blood. The receptors were gathered from a woman aged 55-69 years with acute or convalescent COVID-19. The CDR3 runs from the conserved cysteine through the conserved F or W. The D gene is left open where the match is weak. Clone size is shown for a subset of rows, as once, few, many or a class of expanded clone.

V gene	D gene	clone size	J gene	CDR3 protein	CDR3 DNA
TRBV30	-	once	TRBJ1-6	CAWRGRIFYNSPLHF	TGTGCCTGGAGGGGGCGGATATTTTATAATTCACCCCTCCACTTT
TRBV5-4	-	few	TRBJ2-1	CASSSRGDRALF	TGTGCCAGCAGCTCTCGGGGAGACCGGGCGCTCTTC
TRBV7-6	TRBD1	-	TRBJ1-6	CASSLAVRGLGSPLHF	TGTGCCAGCAGCTTAGCAGTTAGGGGGCTGGGGTCACCCCTCCACTTT
TRBV5-6	TRBD1	few	TRBJ1-2	CASSLRAYNRGDGYTF	TGTGCCAGCAGCTTGAGGGCCTATAACAGGGGAGATGGCTACACCTTC
TRBV29-1	-	-	TRBJ1-1	CSVCLLNTEAFF	TGCAGCGTTTGTCTTCTGAACACTGAAGCTTTCTTT
TRBV6-6	-	-	TRBJ1-2	CASSLLNTGTGNYGYTF	TGTGCCAGCAGTCTCTTAAACACAGGGACGGGGAACTATGGCTACACCTTC
TRBV4-2	TRBD1	-	TRBJ1-1	CASSHAGQVNTEAFF	TGTGCCAGCAGCCATGCGGGACAGGTGAACACTGAAGCTTTCTTT
TRBV6-5	-	-	TRBJ1-6	CASSYDGTNNSPLHF	TGTGCCAGCAGTTACGATGGTACTAATAATTCACCCCTCCACTTT
TRBV4-2	TRBD1	-	TRBJ1-3	CASRETGSSGNTIYF	TGTGCCAGCAGGGAGACAGGGAGCTCTGGAAACACCATATATTTT
TRBV27	-	-	TRBJ1-5	CASSLVGGSGNQPQHF	TGTGCCAGCAGTTTAGTGGGGGGTTCGGGCAATCAGCCCCAGCATTTT
TRBV5-6	TRBD1	once	TRBJ2-7	CASSSLRQGVYEQYF	TGTGCCAGCAGTTCGTTAAGACAGGGAGTCTACGAGCAGTACTTC
TRBV9	-	-	TRBJ2-5	CASSVRGTGRPGGETQYF	TGTGCCAGCAGCGTAAGGGGAACGGGGAGGCCGGGTGGAGAGACCCAGTACTTC
TRBV2	-	-	TRBJ1-1	CASQTQGLAGAFF	TGTGCCAGCCAGACTCAGGGGCTGGCGGGCGCTTTCTTT
TRBV11-2	TRBD2	-	TRBJ2-3	CASSSAAGGGKDTQYF	TGTGCCAGCAGCTCAGCAGCGGGAGGAGGGAAAGATACGCAGTATTTT
TRBV19	-	few	TRBJ1-5	CASSIYNQPQHF	TGTGCCAGTAGTATCTACAATCAGCCCCAGCATTTT
TRBV19	TRBD1	-	TRBJ2-3	CASSIEGGRGDTQYF	TGTGCCAGTAGTATAGAAGGGGGCAGGGGAGATACGCAGTATTTT
TRBV5-4	TRBD1	-	TRBJ2-4	CASSQGQPLNIQYF	TGTGCCAGCAGCCAGGGACAGCCTTTGAACATTCAGTACTTC
TRBV7-2	-	-	TRBJ1-6	CASSFGGLGSPLHF	TGTGCCAGCAGCTTTGGGGGGTTGGGTTCACCCCTCCACTTT
TRBV19	-	-	TRBJ1-2	CASSIGTLRYGYTF	TGTGCCAGTAGTATAGGAACCCTACGCTATGGCTACACCTTC
TRBV7-9	-	-	TRBJ1-2	CASSPLQGRDFGYTF	TGTGCCAGCAGCCCCCTACAAGGCAGGGATTTTGGCTACACCTTC
TRBV2	-	-	TRBJ1-6	CASRIQDSYNSPLHF	TGTGCCAGCAGAATACAGGACTCCTATAATTCACCCCTCCACTTT
TRBV19	TRBD2	-	TRBJ2-1	CASRPATSGGYNEQFF	TGTGCCAGTAGGCCCGCCACTAGCGGGGGTTACAATGAGCAGTTCTTC
TRBV6-1	TRBD1	-	TRBJ2-2	CASSETGGANTGELFF	TGTGCCAGCAGTGAGACAGGGGGCGCGAACACCGGGGAGCTGTTTTTT
TRBV28	-	-	TRBJ2-5	CASGPRAGETQYF	TGTGCCAGCGGTCCCCGGGCGGGAGAGACCCAGTACTTC
TRBV28	-	-	TRBJ2-3	CASQTGSTDTQYF	TGTGCCAGTCAGACTGGCAGCACAGATACGCAGTATTTT
TRBV9	-	-	TRBJ1-1	CASNKPGTEAFF	TGTGCCAGCAACAAACCGGGCACTGAAGCTTTCTTT
TRBV5-6	-	-	TRBJ2-4	CASSLFRGAKNIQYF	TGTGCCAGCAGCCTCTTCAGGGGCGCCAAAAACATTCAGTACTTC
TRBV28	-	-	TRBJ2-2	CAIRRLANTGELFF	TGTGCCATACGGCGGCTGGCGAACACCGGGGAGCTGTTTTTT
TRBV4-2	-	-	TRBJ1-5	CASRSSVDQPQHF	TGTGCCAGCAGATCGAGTGTCGATCAGCCCCAGCATTTT
TRBV12-3/TRBV12-4	-	-	TRBJ1-3	CASSPNSGNTIYF	TGTGCCAGCAGTCCTAACTCTGGAAACACCATATATTTT
TRBV6-1	-	once	TRBJ2-7	CASSEQHYEQYF	TGTGCCAGCAGTGAGCAACACTACGAGCAGTACTTC
TRBV6-6	-	-	TRBJ1-5	CASSNRVRSNQPQHF	TGTGCCAGCAGTAACAGGGTTCGGAGCAATCAGCCCCAGCATTTT
TRBV19	-	once	TRBJ1-3	CASTRVSSGNTIYF	TGTGCCTCAACGAGAGTCTCCTCTGGAAACACCATATATTTT
TRBV6-5	TRBD1	-	TRBJ1-3	CASRKGAGSGNTIYF	TGTGCCAGCCGAAAGGGGGCAGGCTCTGGAAACACCATATATTTT
TRBV19	TRBD2	-	TRBJ2-5	CASRTTGTSVETQYF	TGTGCCAGTAGAACTACCGGGACTAGCGTGGAGACCCAGTACTTC
TRBV6-5	-	-	TRBJ1-5	CASSPDRVSNQPQHF	TGTGCCAGCAGCCCCGACAGAGTAAGCAATCAGCCCCAGCATTTT
TRBV5-1	-	-	TRBJ1-4	CASKKGNNEKLFF	TGCGCCAGCAAGAAGGGGAATAATGAAAAACTGTTTTTT